Each of the 20 T cell receptor beta chains below was sequenced from the same sample in a study of cytomegalovirus exposure and HLA in healthy donors. Both 60 Vbeta primers and 13 Jbeta primers went into the PCR. The assay was immunoSEQ multiplex PCR, and TCRdb's table has in-frame clones only and misses some. The sample lists around 150,000 clones, around 70% seen once, with 4.5% to 5% in the top ten. Material: PBMCs. All receptors derive from a man between 18 and 35 years old in good health and CMV-seropositive.

The chain joins TRBV5-1 to TRBJ2-3; perhaps TRBD2 as D (6 bases). Looked up from germline, CDR1 is SGHRS and CDR2 is YFSETQ. This CDR3 contains 16 residues. V was trimmed by 4 bases and J by 4 bases, leaving 19 bases between them. CDR3 region: CASSLESPGGPDTQYF. CDR3 nucleotide sequence: TGCGCCAGCAGCCTGGAAAGCCCCGGGGGTCCAGATACGCAGTATTTT.

J is TRBJ2-1 and V is TRBV27, with D tentatively TRBD1 (6 bases). Deletions cut 6 bases from V and 0 bases from J, with 12 bases between. The germline V gene has CDR1 MNHEY and CDR2 SMNVEV (reference sequence). This CDR3 spans 15 amino acids. CDR3 sequence (DNA): TGTGCCAGCAGCAGTGACAGGAGCTCCTACAATGAGCAGTTCTTC. As protein: CASSSDRSSYNEQFF.

The gene calls are TRBV21-1 and TRBJ2-1; the table's D gene call, TRBD2, was not cross checked with the DNA. TRBV21-1 is a recognized pseudogene. The CDR3 totals 20 residues. CDR3 loop: CASSKGEVYVASGPYNEQFF. The CDR3 DNA reads as TGTGCCAGCAGCAAAGGGGAAGTATACGTGGCTAGCGGGCCTTACAATGAGCAGTTCTTC.

The V gene is TRBV6-6, the J gene TRBJ2-7, with 9 bases identical to TRBD2. Per the germline V gene, CDR1 is MNHNY and CDR2 is SVGAGI (reference sequence). Trimming at V came to 6 bases and at J to 3 bases, leaving 12 bases not matched to a gene. The CDR3 runs to 16 residues. The CDR3 sequence: CASSPSGAVPGYEQYV. The CDR3, as DNA: TGTGCCAGCAGCCCTAGCGGGGCGGTTCCAGGCTACGAGCAGTACGTC.

This clone was counted between two and nine times. The V gene is TRBV4-2, the J gene TRBJ1-1; D is unclear. Germline loops: CDR1 LGHNA, CDR2 YNFKEQ. Trimming cost V 0 bases and J 1 base, with 6 bases left between them. This CDR3 contains 14 residues. The CDR3: CASSQDGGNTEAFF. CDR3 nucleotide sequence: TGTGCCAGCAGCCAAGATGGAGGGAACACTGAAGCTTTCTTT.

This clone was seen a handful of times. The chain carries TRBV28 and TRBJ2-1; tentative D call: TRBD2 (5 bases). V lost 3 bases, J lost 8 bases, and 14 bases lay in between. The CDR3 covers 14 residues. Per the germline V gene, CDR1 is MDHEN and CDR2 is SYDVKM. CDR3 bases: TGTGCCAGCAGTTTTCTGCGGGCCGGGGATGAGCAGTTCTTC. It translates to CASSFLRAGDEQFF.

The V call is TRBV11-2, the J call TRBJ1-4; D call uncertain. CDR1 is SGHAT, CDR2 FQNNGV, per germline. The V end was cut by 3 bases, the J end by 8 bases, with 7 bases between. The CDR3 extends over 12 amino acids. CDR3 sequence reads: CASSLGVEKLFF. Written as DNA, the CDR3 is TGTGCCAGCAGCTTGGGAGTGGAAAAACTGTTTTTT.

The chain uses TRBV28 and TRBJ1-1; no firm D call. The V end lost 3 bases, the J end lost 3 bases, and 8 bases lay between the germline ends. Germline V gives CDR1 MDHEN, CDR2 SYDVKM. The CDR3 contains 13 residues. The CDR3 spells CASSLYADTEAFF. CDR3 bases: TGTGCCAGCAGTTTGTACGCGGACACTGAAGCTTTCTTT. The full variable domain, rest sourced from reference TRBV28 and TRBJ1-1, is DVKVTQSSRYLVKRTGEKVFLECVQDMDHENMFWYRQDPGLGLRLIYFSYDVKMKEKGDIPEGYSVSREKKERFSLILESASTNQTSMYLCASSLYADTEAFFGQGTRLTVV.

The chain employs TRBV7-9 and TRBJ1-2, with a weak D call TRBD1 (5 bases). Germline CDR1 SEHNR, CDR2 FQNEAQ (reference sequence). The V end lost 1 base, the J end lost 6 bases, and 6 bases lay between the germline ends. The CDR3 consists of 12 residues. The CDR3 is CASSLVQDGYTF. The CDR3 DNA reads TGTGCCAGCAGCTTAGTACAGGATGGCTACACCTTC.

The rearrangement uses TRBV6-4 and TRBJ2-1; 10 nucleotides line up with TRBD2. Germline V lookup: CDR1 MRHNA, CDR2 SNTAGT. J lost 9 bases, V lost 7 bases, and 9 bases had no gene match. This CDR3 spans 14 amino acids. The CDR3 nucleotides are TGTGCCAGCAAACTGACTAGCGGGTCCTTTGAGCAGTTCTTC. Translation: CASKLTSGSFEQFF.

This sequence joins TRBV7-9 and TRBJ1-4; D gene uncertain. The germline V gene encodes CDR1 SEHNR and CDR2 FQNEAQ (reference sequence). Trimming took 1 base from V and 5 from J, leaving 11 bases between them. This CDR3 spans 15 amino acids. This CDR3 is CASSLVGEVNEKLFF. The CDR3 coding sequence is TGTGCCAGCAGCTTAGTCGGGGAGGTAAATGAAAAACTGTTTTTT.

A few counts support this clone. The chain is built from TRBV2 and TRBJ1-5; D call uncertain. The CDR3 contains 14 residues. Trimming shortened V by 8 bases and J by 2 bases, and 13 bases separated the two germline ends. Germline V gene data show CDR1 as SNHLY and CDR2 as FYNNEI. The CDR3 spells CASSAGSGNQPQHF. The DNA for the CDR3 is TGTGCCAGCTCAGCCGGGTCAGGCAATCAGCCCCAGCATTTT. The full variable domain, rest sourced from reference TRBV2 and TRBJ1-5, is EPEVTQTPSHQVTQMGQEVILRCVPISNHLYFYWYRQILGQKVEFLVSFYNNEISEKSEIFDDQFSVERPDGSNFTLKIRSTKLEDSAMYFCASSAGSGNQPQHFGDGTRLSIL.

The chain uses TRBV4-2 and TRBJ2-6; 8 bases fit TRBD1. V trimming: 3 bases; J trimming: 0 bases; junction bases outside the gene matches: 4. Germline CDR1 LGHNA, CDR2 YNFKEQ. The CDR3 consists of 17 residues. The CDR3 DNA follows: TGTGCCAGCAGCCAGGACAGGGCCCCCTCTGGGGCCAACGTCCTGACTTTC. It yields the protein CASSQDRAPSGANVLTF.

This clone was found a few times. V gene TRBV2 combines with J gene TRBJ2-5, with D maybe TRBD2 (6 bases). V was cut by 7 bases and J by 4 bases, with 19 bases left in between. CDR3 length: 15 amino acids. Germline lookup yields CDR1 SNHLY and CDR2 FYNNEI. The CDR3 region is CASTQGGGLSETQYF. CDR3 DNA sequence: TGTGCCAGCACCCAGGGAGGAGGGCTGTCAGAGACCCAGTACTTC.

This clone was detected once. The sample contains more than one DNA sequence encoding this CDR3. This chain connects TRBV6-5 to TRBJ2-1; TRBD1 aligns across 7 bases. Germline CDR1 reads MNHEY; CDR2 reads SVGAGI. This CDR3 has 15 amino acids. The ends lost 5 bases at V and 5 bases at J; junction bases unmatched: 9. The CDR3 DNA follows: TGTGCCAGCAGTGTAGGACAGGATGGAAACAATGAGCAGTTCTTC. It specifies CASSVGQDGNNEQFF.

This sequence joins TRBV27 and TRBJ2-6, with D possibly TRBD1 on 6 matching bases. Germline-derived CDR1 and CDR2 are MNHEY and SMNVEV (reference sequence). Trimming stripped 2 bases from V and 0 bases from J, with 32 bases between. The CDR3 is 24 residues long. DNA of the CDR3: TGTGCCAGCAGTTTACCTATACAAGGGGGAAAGATCAGGGACCTCAACTCTGGGGCCAACGTCCTGACTTTC. It specifies CASSLPIQGGKIRDLNSGANVLTF.

This chain connects TRBV6-1 to TRBJ2-7, with TRBD1 identical over 7 bases. CDR3 size: 11 residues. The J segment lost 9 bases and the V segment lost 8 bases, leaving 7 bases of the junction unmatched. Germline V gene sequence: CDR1 MNHNS, CDR2 SASEGT. The CDR3 nucleotides read TGTGCCAGCTGGGCAGGGGGAAGGCAGTACGTC. This translates into CASWAGGRQYV.

This CDR3 reads CASSVGGELNEQFF. CDR3 bases: TGTGCCAGCAGCGTAGGGGGCGAGCTCAATGAGCAGTTCTTC. V and J are TRBV9 and TRBJ2-1, with D tentatively TRBD1 (5 bases). Looked up from germline, CDR1 is SGDLS and CDR2 is YYNGEE. V lost 0 bases, J lost 6 bases, and 10 bases lay in between. CDR3 length: 14 amino acids.

J is TRBJ2-3 and V is TRBV28, with 9 nucleotides matching TRBD1. V was clipped by 6 bases and J by 3 bases; unmatched bases: 7. CDR3 length equals 15 residues. In germline, CDR1 is MDHEN, CDR2 SYDVKM. The CDR3 reads CASRETGGETDTQYF. The CDR3 nucleotides are TGTGCCAGCAGGGAAACAGGGGGCGAAACAGATACGCAGTATTTT.

The chain carries TRBV13 and TRBJ2-3; D is uncertain. Germline V gives CDR1 PRHDT, CDR2 FYEKMQ (reference sequence). This CDR3 comprises 13 residues. The V gene lost 4 bases and the J gene lost 0 bases, with 5 bases spanning the gap. This CDR3 reads CASSSFSTDTQYF. CDR3 in DNA: TGTGCCAGCAGCTCTTTTAGCACAGATACGCAGTATTTT.